The rows below give T cell receptor beta chains drawn from one sample of a study of a mutant IDH1 vaccine in newly diagnosed glioma. The table came from immunoSEQ multiplex PCR; TCRdb's copy has only in-frame clones and leaves some out. The sample holds about 32,000 clones; around 80% are singletons and the top ten take approximately 7.1%. These receptors have no identified antigens. Material: PBMCs, obtained from a glioma patient whose treatment included an IDH1 peptide vaccine. These receptors were obtained from a woman between 18 and 29 years old with glioma. Each CDR3 is given with its conserved first and last residue. The order of the fields is V gene, J gene, D gene, CDR3 length, clone size, CDR3 DNA, CDR3 protein. D genes are given only for firm matches. The size of a clone is reported for some rows only, either as once, few or many, or as a class for expanded clones.

V: TRBV9; J: TRBJ2-7; D: TRBD1; length: 15; size: .; DNA: TGTGCCAGCAGCGTAGAGGCAGGGGGCGACTACGAGCAGTACTTC; CDR3: CASSVEAGGDYEQYF
V: TRBV5-1; J: TRBJ2-3; D: .; length: 16; size: .; DNA: TGCGCCAGCAGCCCGGTAAGGCGTTCAATCACAGATACGCAGTATTTT; CDR3: CASSPVRRSITDTQYF
V: TRBV28; J: TRBJ2-6; D: TRBD2; length: 17; size: .; DNA: TGTGCCAGCAGTTTTAGACTAGCGGGCTCTGGGGCCAACGTCCTGACTTTC; CDR3: CASSFRLAGSGANVLTF
V: TRBV4-1; J: TRBJ2-7; D: .; length: 15; size: .; DNA: TGCGCCAGCAGCCAAGGGGACGAACTTTACTACGAGCAGTACTTC; CDR3: CASSQGDELYYEQYF
V: TRBV19; J: TRBJ1-5; D: .; length: 15; size: .; DNA: TGTGCCAGTAGTATTCTGGACAGCCTCAATCAGCCCCAGCATTTT; CDR3: CASSILDSLNQPQHF
V: TRBV29-1; J: TRBJ2-2; D: .; length: 14; size: .; DNA: TGCAGCGTTGCCTCTGGCGGCGGCACCGGGGAGCTGTTTTTT; CDR3: CSVASGGGTGELFF
V: TRBV9; J: TRBJ2-2; D: TRBD1; length: 16; size: once; DNA: TGTGCCAGCAGCGGACAGGGAATTTCGGGCACCGGGGAGCTGTTTTTT; CDR3: CASSGQGISGTGELFF
V: TRBV19; J: TRBJ1-1; D: .; length: 14; size: .; DNA: TGTGCCAGTAGCTTCTATGGGGGCGTCACTGAAGCTTTCTTT; CDR3: CASSFYGGVTEAFF
V: TRBV19; J: TRBJ1-5; D: TRBD1; length: 14; size: .; DNA: TGTGCCAGTACCCGGGGACAGCCCAATCAGCCCCAGCATTTT; CDR3: CASTRGQPNQPQHF
V: TRBV2; J: TRBJ1-2; D: TRBD1; length: 15; size: .; DNA: TGTGCCAGCAGGGACAGGGACTTAATCGGGGATGGCTACACCTTC; CDR3: CASRDRDLIGDGYTF
V: TRBV5-4; J: TRBJ2-3; D: .; length: 13; size: .; DNA: TGTGCCAGCAGCCACTCGACCTCAGATACGCAGTATTTT; CDR3: CASSHSTSDTQYF
V: TRBV28; J: TRBJ1-4; D: .; length: 15; size: .; DNA: TGTGCCAGCAGGGCCGGAGGACGGGCTAATGAAAAACTGTTTTTT; CDR3: CASRAGGRANEKLFF
V: TRBV30; J: TRBJ2-1; D: .; length: 14; size: .; DNA: TGTGCCTGGAGTAAGGGACCGTCCTACAATGAGCAGTTCTTC; CDR3: CAWSKGPSYNEQFF
V: TRBV27; J: TRBJ1-5; D: .; length: 15; size: .; DNA: TGTGCCAGCAGTTCTTATAGGGGCGAGGCTCAGCCCCAGCATTTT; CDR3: CASSSYRGEAQPQHF
V: TRBV28; J: TRBJ2-1; D: .; length: 14; size: .; DNA: TGTGCCAGCAGTCTCCCCGGGGTTCCCAATGAGCAGTTCTTC; CDR3: CASSLPGVPNEQFF
V: TRBV7-2; J: TRBJ2-7; D: TRBD2; length: 13; size: once; DNA: TGTGCCAGCAGCACGGGACTAGCCGGCGAGCAGTACTTC; CDR3: CASSTGLAGEQYF
V: TRBV28; J: TRBJ1-1; D: TRBD1; length: 14; size: .; DNA: TGTGCCAGCAGTGCGGGACAGCGGGGGACTGAAGCTTTCTTT; CDR3: CASSAGQRGTEAFF
V: TRBV4-1; J: TRBJ2-1; D: .; length: 11; size: .; DNA: TGCGCCAGCCGACTATCAAACGAGCAGTTCTTC; CDR3: CASRLSNEQFF
V: TRBV29-1; J: TRBJ1-1; D: .; length: 13; size: .; DNA: TGCAGCGTAGGATCGACAGGGAACACTGAAGCTTTCTTT; CDR3: CSVGSTGNTEAFF
V: TRBV5-8; J: TRBJ2-5; D: TRBD2; length: 15; size: .; DNA: TGTGCCAGCACCTTGGGAACGGGAGGGCTACGGACCCAGTACTTC; CDR3: CASTLGTGGLRTQYF
V: TRBV4-1; J: TRBJ1-4; D: TRBD1; length: 15; size: .; DNA: TGCGCCAGCAGCCAAGGGGACAGGGAGAATGAAAAACTGTTTTTT; CDR3: CASSQGDRENEKLFF
V: TRBV5-6; J: TRBJ1-3; D: .; length: 15; size: .; DNA: TGTGCCAGCAGCTGGGCCGGGACGGTAGGAAACACCATATATTTT; CDR3: CASSWAGTVGNTIYF
V: TRBV6-1; J: TRBJ2-7; D: .; length: 18; size: once; DNA: TGTGCCAGCAGTGAAATCAGCATAGGGGCAGGGTTCTCCTACGAGCAGTACTTC; CDR3: CASSEISIGAGFSYEQYF
V: TRBV29-1; J: TRBJ2-7; D: TRBD2; length: 13; size: .; DNA: TGCAGCGTATCTAGCGGGAGGTTCTACGAGCAGTACTTC; CDR3: CSVSSGRFYEQYF
V: TRBV2; J: TRBJ2-7; D: .; length: 13; size: .; DNA: TGTGCCAGCAGTGACCGTGGGGACTACGAGCAGTACTTC; CDR3: CASSDRGDYEQYF
V: TRBV7-9; J: TRBJ1-2; D: .; length: 14; size: .; DNA: TGTGCCAGCAGCTTAGAGAGTCAGAACTATGGCTACACCTTC; CDR3: CASSLESQNYGYTF
V: TRBV7-9; J: TRBJ2-3; D: .; length: 14; size: .; DNA: TGTGCCAGCAGCTTAACGACTAACACAGATACGCAGTATTTT; CDR3: CASSLTTNTDTQYF
V: TRBV11-2; J: TRBJ2-5; D: .; length: 12; size: .; DNA: TGTGCCAGCAGCCAAAAGGGGGTGACCCAGTACTTC; CDR3: CASSQKGVTQYF
V: TRBV7-9; J: TRBJ1-2; D: .; length: 12; size: .; DNA: TGTGCCAGCAGCTTAGCGGAAACTGGCTACACCTTC; CDR3: CASSLAETGYTF
V: TRBV7-9; J: TRBJ1-4; D: .; length: 15; size: .; DNA: TGTGCCAGCAGCTTACGAGAAACAACTAATGAAAAACTGTTTTTT; CDR3: CASSLRETTNEKLFF
V: TRBV5-6; J: TRBJ1-5; D: .; length: 15; size: .; DNA: TGTGCCAGCAGCTTGGGGGGCGGGCAGGTCAAGCCCCAGCATTTT; CDR3: CASSLGGGQVKPQHF
V: TRBV29-1; J: TRBJ2-2; D: .; length: 14; size: few; DNA: TGCAGCGTTGAAGACCCGGAATACACCGGGGAGCTGTTTTTT; CDR3: CSVEDPEYTGELFF
V: TRBV19; J: TRBJ1-5; D: .; length: 13; size: .; DNA: TGTGCCTGCCAGGCGTTTGGCAATCAGCCCCAGCATTTT; CDR3: CACQAFGNQPQHF
V: TRBV7-2; J: TRBJ2-7; D: TRBD2; length: 15; size: once; DNA: TGTGCCAGCAGCTTAGTCTCTAGCGGGGAGTACGAGCAGTACTTC; CDR3: CASSLVSSGEYEQYF
V: TRBV4-2; J: TRBJ2-1; D: TRBD2; length: 18; size: .; DNA: TGTGCCAGCAGCCAAGATTGGACTAGCGGGACGGGGTATAATGAGCAGTTCTTC; CDR3: CASSQDWTSGTGYNEQFF
V: TRBV7-7; J: TRBJ2-5; D: .; length: 13; size: .; DNA: TGTGCTAGCAGCGAACAGGGCCCAGAGACCCAGTACTTC; CDR3: CASSEQGPETQYF
V: TRBV18; J: TRBJ1-2; D: .; length: 13; size: .; DNA: TGTGCCAGCTCACCCCAGGGCAGAGATGGCTACACCTTC; CDR3: CASSPQGRDGYTF
V: TRBV7-9; J: TRBJ2-7; D: TRBD1; length: 16; size: once; DNA: TGTGCCAGCAGCCGAGGCGGGGACAGGGCGGGATACGAGCAGTACTTC; CDR3: CASSRGGDRAGYEQYF
V: TRBV18; J: TRBJ2-3; D: TRBD2; length: 15; size: .; DNA: TGTGCCAGCTCTCCGGGGACTAGCGGTACAGATACGCAGTATTTT; CDR3: CASSPGTSGTDTQYF
V: TRBV7-2; J: TRBJ1-3; D: .; length: 16; size: .; DNA: TGTGCCAGCAGCCAAACGCGGGGCCCCTCTGGAAACACCATATATTTT; CDR3: CASSQTRGPSGNTIYF
V: TRBV30; J: TRBJ2-2; D: .; length: 20; size: .; DNA: TGTGCCTGGAGTGTACCCCGGACGGGGGGCCGGGTATTCCACACCGGGGAGCTGTTTTTT; CDR3: CAWSVPRTGGRVFHTGELFF
V: TRBV7-8; J: TRBJ2-1; D: .; length: 13; size: .; DNA: TGTGCCAGCAGTTCTCTTCTCTGCAATGAGCAGTTCTTC; CDR3: CASSSLLCNEQFF
V: TRBV5-1; J: TRBJ2-7; D: .; length: 14; size: .; DNA: TGCGCCAGCAGGCCGACAGGGGAGGGGTACGAGCAGTACTTC; CDR3: CASRPTGEGYEQYF
V: TRBV18; J: TRBJ1-4; D: .; length: 15; size: .; DNA: TGTGCCAGCTCACTACAGACAGGACCTAATGAAAAACTGTTTTTT; CDR3: CASSLQTGPNEKLFF
V: TRBV7-9; J: TRBJ1-3; D: .; length: 18; size: .; DNA: TGTGCCAGCAGCTTAGTATGGATTGGGCAGAGCTCTGGAAACACCATATATTTT; CDR3: CASSLVWIGQSSGNTIYF
V: TRBV6-5; J: TRBJ1-6; D: .; length: 13; size: .; DNA: TGTGCCAGCAGAGGGGCTGGGAATTCACCCCTCCACTTT; CDR3: CASRGAGNSPLHF
V: TRBV7-2; J: TRBJ2-3; D: .; length: 16; size: .; DNA: TGTGCCAGCAGCTTAGCGGGGCTAGGGGGCACAGATACGCAGTATTTT; CDR3: CASSLAGLGGTDTQYF